The following is a T cell receptor beta chain sequence with its context. This sample stems from a study of blood T cell repertoires in COVID-19. This CDR3 has 14 amino acids. CDR1 and CDR2 (germline): LGHNA, YNFKEQ. Trimming shortened V by 0 bases and J by 8 bases, and 14 bases separated the two germline ends. Original data processing: Nucleated cell number was recorded as an estimate derived from reference gene primer amplification. Sequencing was performed with immunoSEQ multiplex PCR; in TCRdb, only in-frame clones are kept and a portion is missing. The V and J calls and clone size were taken over from that table, and D and trimming were inferred from the DNA. The sample has roughly 70,000 clones; roughly 80% are singletons.

This clonotype was sampled from a human donor in a cohort sampled during active COVID-19. The V and J genes are TRBV4-2 and TRBJ2-7, with D hard to call. Sequencing used peripheral blood. Here the CDR3 DNA reads TGTGCCAGCAGCCAAGAAGTAGGAACAGAACAGCAGTACTTC. Translating it yields CASSQEVGTEQQYF.